This record looks at one TCR beta chain sequence and its context. The antigen remains undetermined. The CDR3 has 13 amino acids. Looked up from germline, CDR1 is LNHDA and CDR2 is SQIVND (reference sequence). Trimming pared 3 bases from V and 7 bases from J, leaving 10 bases between. This entry is derived from a study of T cell responses to AZD1222 COVID-19 vaccine. The method was immunoSEQ multiplex PCR; TCRdb's version includes in-frame clones alone and lacks a portion of them. The data contain around 150,000 clones, more than 70% of them singletons. Study results and caveats: CD4 TCRs associated with vaccination spanned spike, dominating at 160-218 and 743-854. Donors were mostly white British, more females; clonal diversity possibly underestimated.

Sequencing was performed on peripheral blood, taken on day 0 of AZD1222 vaccination. The sequence came from an adult in good health. The chain links TRBV19 to TRBJ1-5; no reliable D call. CDR3 sequence reads: CASSMGPGQPQHF. Here the CDR3 DNA reads TGTGCCAGTAGTATGGGTCCGGGACAGCCCCAGCATTTT.